This TCR beta chain appears in the sequencing data of a study of blood T cell repertoires in COVID-19 (dated by TCRdb to 2019 to 2021). The study in broad terms: The collaborator samples originated in the United States, Italy and Spain and spanned the acute and convalescent phases of COVID-19. The prospective study material was composed of cDNA or gDNA derived from T cells, B-cell-depleted T cells, or PBMCs. Deeply sampled blood TCRbeta repertoires from subjects exposed to, actively infected with, or recovered from COVID-19 were included in the dataset. A freely available public database, intended as a resource for researchers studying the immune response to SARS-CoV-2, is where the repertoires were released. Samples were obtained from the ongoing ImmuneRACE study (first 160 participants) and from 1,254 subjects provided by 6 global collaborators. Sample metadata almost always included a de-identified subject ID, COVID-19 status, age in years and sex. Where available, HLA class I and class II types were obtained from metadata supplied by the sample provider rather than from assay-based typing.

Paper-wide results and their limitations: How much clinical and demographic metadata was included differed by source and by participant, and the metadata was provided uncurated.

TCRbeta CDR3 regions were amplified from genomic DNA using the immunoSEQ Assay, a bias-controlled multiplex PCR. Processing in the source paper ran as follows. Within the assay, amplification of reference gene primers was used to estimate how many nucleated cells each sample contained. To quantify the absolute abundance of each unique TCRbeta CDR3 rearrangement, sequence reads were collapsed and filtered. For each sample, productive Simpson clonality was calculated as the square root of Simpson's diversity index over productive rearrangements. In TCRdb, the immuneACCESS table is reduced to in-frame sequences with V and J assigned. These tables do not hold every clone; where another copy was compared, an unresolved V gene accounts for under half, and the others remain unexplained. V and J calls plus clone size are reproduced from that table; the DNA served to infer D and trimming. Here the sample has some 45,000 clones; roughly nine tenths occur a single time. About 9.2% of the sample is held by the ten biggest clonotypes.

Comments on this clone: Its antigen remains unidentified. Per-base qualities were not stored, and no clone one base away is much larger.

The collaborating institutions used their own protocols to collect whole blood in K2EDTA tubes. For TCRbeta analysis, collaborator samples were shipped as frozen whole blood, as isolated PBMCs, or as DNA extracted from either sample type. The receptor was isolated from a human donor in a cohort sampled during active COVID-19. What was sequenced was peripheral blood.

The CDR3 protein: CSVGQEETQYF. The DNA sequence is as follows: TGCAGTGTCGGACAGGAAGAGACCCAGTACTTC. This chain joins TRBV20-1 to TRBJ2-5, and TRBD1 matches 7 of the central bases. CDR1 and CDR2 are drawn from the germline V gene (reference sequence): DFQATT, SNEGSKA. Reading from cysteine to phenylalanine, the CDR3 counts 11 amino acids. CDR3 DNA is the only sequence kept; it has 33 bases, read in frame from the first base. V is trimmed back by 7 bases and J by 3 bases, and the junction contains 2 bases that no gene match accounts for.